This entry describes one T cell receptor beta chain. V lost 3 bases, J lost 6 bases, and 5 bases stayed unmatched. CDR1 MNHNS and CDR2 SASEGT come from the germline V gene. This CDR3 comprises 13 residues. The data belong to a study of control samples from healthy donors and cancer patients. Repertoires were generated with immunoSEQ multiplex PCR, while TCRdb's copy carries only in-frame clones and drops some. The sample includes around 100,000 clones, approximately 90% of them seen just once. The specimen sequenced was PBMCs. This rearrangement joins TRBV6-1 to TRBJ2-7, with 7 bases fitting TRBD1. This TCR was recovered from a man in his 60s with lung cancer. CDR3 sequence: CASSDLSGGEQYV. CDR3 DNA: TGTGCCAGCAGTGATTTATCAGGGGGCGAGCAGTACGTC.